The clone carrying this T cell receptor (beta chain) showed up just a few times. As yet, its antigen is unknown. This record comes from a study of CD8 T cells in ankylosing spondylitis. The study's findings and limits: Disease-linked clones bore a CD8+ phenotype and were relatively rare in peripheral blood. The study identified a TCR beta motif of 7 or 8 highly homologous variants that appeared characteristic of ankylosing spondylitis blood.

The CDR3 length is 14 residues. The V gene end was trimmed by 3 bases and the J gene end by 7 bases; junction bases not matched to a gene: 6. CDR1 is LNHDA, CDR2 SQIVND, per germline (reference sequence). TCRdb passed the 5' RACE reads through MiXCR, listing each CDR3 protein once. Of under 550,000 distinct CDR3 sequences listed, 25% to 30% are singletons. The receptor comes from a male donor with ankylosing spondylitis. This chain joins TRBV19 and TRBJ1-5, with 7 bases lining up with TRBD1. The material sequenced was blood, either unsorted or a sorted T cell fraction (not recorded which). The CDR3 DNA reads TGTGCCAGTAGTATTGAGGGGGCCGGGCAGCCCCAGCATTTT. Translation gives CASSIEGAGQPQHF.